Presented here are 27 T cell receptor beta chains from one specimen sequenced in a study of blood T cell repertoires in COVID-19. Data came from immunoSEQ multiplex PCR; TCRdb stores just in-frame clones and leaves some out. The sample contains around 200,000 clones, about 85% of which appear only once. Sequencing was performed on PBMCs or T cells enriched from blood (not recorded which). These receptors all stem from a man aged 35-49 years who had recovered from COVID-19.

In its sample, this clone was seen once. V usage is TRBV24-1 and J usage is TRBJ2-3; 8 nucleotides agree with TRBD1. Germline CDR1 reads KGHDR; CDR2 reads SFDVKD. There are 15 residues in the CDR3. The V segment lost 6 bases and the J segment 1 base; nucleotides outside the gene matches: 5. CDR3 bases: TGTGCCACCAGTCACGACAGGGGACGCACAGATACGCAGTATTTT. This codes for CATSHDRGRTDTQYF.

The CDR3 DNA sequence: TGTGCCACCAGTGATTTGGCAGGGGGCGTCCACGAGCAGTACTTC. This encodes CATSDLAGGVHEQYF. The chain employs TRBV24-1 and TRBJ2-7; 8 positions agree with TRBD1. This CDR3 region has 15 residues. Germline-derived CDR1 and CDR2 are KGHDR and SFDVKD. V was pared by 0 bases and J by 5 bases, with 5 bases of the junction left unmatched.

This clone has a single count. V and J are TRBV18 and TRBJ1-4, with a tentative D call TRBD1 (5 bases). This CDR3 has 16 amino acids. Trimming removed 5 bases from V and 2 bases from J, with 15 bases in between. Germline V lookup: CDR1 KGHSH, CDR2 LQKENI. CDR3 amino acids: CASSESQGKTNEKLFF. The CDR3 DNA is TGTGCCAGCTCAGAGTCGCAGGGAAAGACTAATGAAAAACTGTTTTTT.

The CDR3 DNA is TGTGCCAGCAGCTGGGGGGTCTCGAACACCGGGGAGCTGTTTTTT. This sequence encodes CASSWGVSNTGELFF. The V and J genes are TRBV7-9 and TRBJ2-2, with D possibly being TRBD2 (6 bases). V lost 4 bases to trimming and J lost 0 bases, with 9 bases between them. The CDR3 runs 15 residues. Germline V lookup: CDR1 SEHNR, CDR2 FQNEAQ (reference sequence). Full variable domain (remainder filled in from reference TRBV7-9 and TRBJ2-2): DTGVSQNPRHKITKRGQNVTFRCDPISEHNRLYWYRQTLGQGPEFLTYFQNEAQLEKSRLLSDRFSAERPKGSFSTLEIQRTEQGDSAMYLCASSWGVSNTGELFFGEGSRLTVL.

This rearrangement joins TRBV11-2 to TRBJ2-3, with TRBD2 matching over 7 bases. The CDR3 has 15 residues. Unmatched junction bases numbered 10, after V lost 8 bases and J lost 2 bases. Per germline, CDR1 SGHAT and CDR2 FQNNGV. CDR3 nucleotide sequence: TGTGCCAGCCCGCCGACTAGCCATAACACAGATACGCAGTATTTT. This translates into CASPPTSHNTDTQYF.

Written as DNA, the CDR3 is TGTGCCAGCTCACCGGAGCGGTCAATCTATGGCTACACCTTC. As protein: CASSPERSIYGYTF. The chain is built from TRBV18 and TRBJ1-2; D is ambiguous. Per germline, CDR1 KGHSH and CDR2 LQKENI. V lost 3 bases and J lost 4, with 12 bases in between. This CDR3 has 14 residues.

The chain recombines TRBV3-1 (or the pseudogene TRBV3-2) with TRBJ2-7, with D unclear. CDR3 length: 14 amino acids. V was cut by 3 bases and J by 1 base, with 10 bases left in between. Germline V lookup: CDR1 LGHDT, CDR2 YNNKEL (reference sequence). The CDR3 DNA reads as TGTGCCAGCAGCCACAACCGGCGGTCCTACGAGCAGTACTTC. It encodes CASSHNRRSYEQYF.

The count of this clone is one. CDR3 nucleotides: TGTGCCAGCAGCTTACACTTTTCCTACTCTGGGGCCAACGTCCTGACTTTC. Translated, it gives CASSLHFSYSGANVLTF. The V and J genes are TRBV7-9 and TRBJ2-6, with D unresolved. The germline V and J ends were trimmed by 2 bases and 0 bases, with 11 bases remaining between them. Germline-derived CDR1 and CDR2 are SEHNR and FQNEAQ (reference sequence). CDR3 length: 17 amino acids.

The chain carries TRBV27 and TRBJ2-7; D is perhaps TRBD2 (6 bases). Germline CDR1 MNHEY, CDR2 SMNVEV (reference sequence). Trimming removed 5 bases from V and 2 bases from J, with 34 bases in between. CDR3 length: 21 residues. The CDR3 nucleotides are TGTGCCAGCAGTAGGAGGGGCCCCGGGGACGAAGGAGTCGGACACCCCTACGAGCAGTACTTC. It encodes CASSRRGPGDEGVGHPYEQYF.

The chain uses TRBV7-9 and TRBJ2-1, with TRBD2 matching over 13 bases. With 5 bases clipped from V and 8 bases from J, the junction kept 6 bases outside the gene matches. This CDR3 spans 15 amino acids. Germline V gene sequence: CDR1 SEHNR, CDR2 FQNEAQ (reference sequence). The CDR3 DNA follows: TGTGCCAGCAGCGTACTAGCGGGAGGGCCGGATGAGCAGTTCTTC. Encoded protein: CASSVLAGGPDEQFF. Together with reference TRBV7-9 and TRBJ2-1, the CDR3 gives the full variable domain: DTGVSQNPRHKITKRGQNVTFRCDPISEHNRLYWYRQTLGQGPEFLTYFQNEAQLEKSRLLSDRFSAERPKGSFSTLEIQRTEQGDSAMYLCASSVLAGGPDEQFFGPGTRLTVL.

The gene calls are TRBV15 and TRBJ2-2; TRBD2 might be the D (5 bases). CDR1 is LNHNV and CDR2 is YYDKDF in the germline V gene (reference sequence). The germline V and J ends were trimmed by 5 bases and 3 bases, with 16 bases remaining between them. This CDR3 spans 16 amino acids. This CDR3 is CATSPLRRADTGELFF. CDR3 DNA: TGTGCCACCAGCCCCCTTAGGCGGGCCGACACCGGGGAGCTGTTTTTT. The full variable domain, with the rest looked up from reference TRBV15 and TRBJ2-2, is DAMVIQNPRYQVTQFGKPVTLSCSQTLNHNVMYWYQQKSSQAPKLLFHYYDKDFNNEADTPDNFQSRRPNTSFCFLDIRSPGLGDTAMYLCATSPLRRADTGELFFGEGSRLTVL.

The chain combines TRBV30 with TRBJ2-3, with TRBD2 identical over 7 bases. V lost 2 bases to trimming and J lost 0 bases; unmatched junction nucleotides: 5. The CDR3 extends over 15 amino acids. The germline CDR1 and CDR2 sequences are GTSNPN and SVGIG (reference sequence). In DNA, the CDR3 is TGTGCCTGGAGTAGGGCTAGCGGAAGCACAGATACGCAGTATTTT. Amino acids: CAWSRASGSTDTQYF.

J is TRBJ2-7 and V is TRBV29-1; 10 bases fit TRBD2. Germline V gene data show CDR1 as SQVTM and CDR2 as ANQGSEA. The CDR3 loop spans 15 amino acids. J was trimmed by 4 bases and V by 4 bases; bases with no gene match: 10. The DNA of the CDR3 is TGCAGCGTTGGGCCCCGACTAGCGGGTGCTTACGAGCAGTACTTC. This sequence encodes CSVGPRLAGAYEQYF.

CDR3 loop: CASRERSTEAFF. The CDR3 DNA is TGTGCCAGCAGGGAACGGAGCACTGAAGCTTTCTTT. This chain links TRBV28 with TRBJ1-1; D gene ambiguous. CDR1 and CDR2 from the germline V gene are MDHEN and SYDVKM. Trimming stripped 6 bases from V and 4 bases from J, with 9 bases between. The CDR3 extends over 12 amino acids. Supplemented by reference TRBV28 and TRBJ1-1, the full variable domain reads DVKVTQSSRYLVKRTGEKVFLECVQDMDHENMFWYRQDPGLGLRLIYFSYDVKMKEKGDIPEGYSVSREKKERFSLILESASTNQTSMYLCASRERSTEAFFGQGTRLTVV.

The V call is TRBV24-1, the J call TRBJ2-7, with a weak D call TRBD1 (6 bases). The CDR3 runs 15 residues. Germline CDR1 and CDR2: KGHDR and SFDVKD. The V and J ends lost 4 bases and 9 bases respectively, with 21 bases between them. The CDR3 region has the DNA TGTGCCACCAGTGACTCCAGGGGACCCGCCCAGAGGCAGTACTTC. It encodes CATSDSRGPAQRQYF.

This clone showed up just once. V and J are TRBV11-3 and TRBJ2-7; 8 nucleotides align to TRBD2. V was pared by 2 bases and J by 7 bases, with 7 bases of the junction left unmatched. The CDR3 consists of 14 residues. CDR1 SGHNT and CDR2 YENEEA come from the germline V gene. As DNA, the CDR3 is TGTGCCAGCAGCTTACCGGGACTAGTATTTGAGCAGTACTTC. It specifies CASSLPGLVFEQYF.

The J gene is TRBJ2-3, the V gene TRBV2; 7 positions match TRBD2. Germline V CDR1 and CDR2: SNHLY, FYNNEI. The junction had 9 bases not matched to a gene; V was cut back by 7 bases and J by 8 bases. There are 13 residues in the CDR3. The chain's CDR3 is CASMKTGGGTQYF. CDR3 nucleotides: TGTGCCAGCATGAAAACGGGAGGAGGTACGCAGTATTTT.

V is TRBV30 and J is TRBJ2-3; maybe TRBD1 (6 bases). CDR3 length equals 16 residues. Germline CDR1 and CDR2: GTSNPN and SVGIG (reference sequence). The germline V and J ends were trimmed by 2 bases and 0 bases, with 15 bases remaining between them. Written as DNA, the CDR3 is TGTGCCTGGAGTCCTTGGGACAAGACTAGCACAGATACGCAGTATTTT. Protein product: CAWSPWDKTSTDTQYF.

V is TRBV6-5 and J is TRBJ1-5, with 7 bases matching TRBD1. V was pared by 5 bases and J by 0 bases, with 1 base of the junction left unmatched. The length of the CDR3 is 14 residues. Germline loops: CDR1 MNHEY, CDR2 SVGAGI. The chain's CDR3 is CASSQGDSNQPQHF. CDR3 DNA sequence: TGTGCCAGCAGTCAGGGGGATAGCAATCAGCCCCAGCATTTT.

In this sample, this clone turned up once. This sequence joins TRBV19 and TRBJ1-1; maybe TRBD1 (6 bases). Germline CDR1 LNHDA, CDR2 SQIVND (reference sequence). V gave up 10 bases and J gave up 5 bases, with 20 bases separating them. CDR3 length: 14 amino acids. The CDR3 region is CATKSQGGRTEAFF. CDR3 DNA: TGTGCCACCAAGAGCCAAGGGGGACGGACTGAAGCTTTCTTT. The full variable domain, its missing parts supplied by reference TRBV19 and TRBJ1-1, is DGGITQSPKYLFRKEGQNVTLSCEQNLNHDAMYWYRQDPGQGLRLIYYSQIVNDFQKGDIAEGYSVSREKKESFPLTVTSAQKNPTAFYLCATKSQGGRTEAFFGQGTRLTVV.

This chain links TRBV27 with TRBJ2-7; 10 positions match TRBD1. The CDR3 is 16 residues long. CDR1 and CDR2 from the germline V gene are MNHEY and SMNVEV (reference sequence). The ends lost 4 bases at V and 4 bases at J; junction bases unmatched: 10. The CDR3 protein is CASSSVWDRGLYEQYF. CDR3 in DNA: TGTGCCAGCAGTTCTGTCTGGGACAGGGGCCTGTACGAGCAGTACTTC.

The chain employs TRBV28 and TRBJ2-1; 11 positions agree with TRBD2. The CDR3 loop spans 16 amino acids. CDR1 is MDHEN, CDR2 SYDVKM, per germline. Unmatched junction bases numbered 4, after V lost 6 bases and J lost 0 bases. The CDR3 protein is CASRQTSGSSYNEQFF. The CDR3, as DNA: TGTGCCAGCAGACAAACTAGCGGGAGCTCCTACAATGAGCAGTTCTTC.

The chain joins TRBV4-3 to TRBJ1-2, with D hard to call. The V gene's germline CDR1 is LGHNA and CDR2 YSLEER. This CDR3 has 11 residues. Trimming cost V 1 base and J 11 bases, with 8 bases left between them. CDR3 loop: CASSQGPRYTF. CDR3 nucleotides: TGCGCCAGCAGCCAAGGGCCCAGGTACACCTTC.

The J gene is TRBJ1-6, the V gene TRBV27; TRBD1 might be the D (6 bases). This CDR3 has 15 residues. Trimming took 5 bases from V and 7 from J, leaving 15 bases between them. Germline-derived CDR1 and CDR2 are MNHEY and SMNVEV (reference sequence). The CDR3, as DNA: TGTGCCAGCAGTCAAGGGGGGGGTCGGAATTCACCCCTCCACTTT. Its protein is CASSQGGGRNSPLHF.

The chain has TRBV10-3 and TRBJ1-5; TRBD1 aligns across 8 bases. V was clipped by 6 bases and J by 6 bases; unmatched bases: 7. Germline CDR1 is ENHRY and CDR2 is SYGVKD. The CDR3 consists of 14 residues. The CDR3 protein is CAIRADRASQPQHF. DNA for the CDR3: TGTGCCATCAGAGCGGACAGGGCGAGTCAGCCCCAGCATTTT.

V is TRBV9 and J is TRBJ1-2; D might be TRBD1 (6 bases). Trimming stripped 3 bases from V and 4 bases from J, with 19 bases between. Germline V lookup: CDR1 SGDLS, CDR2 YYNGEE. There are 16 residues in the CDR3. CDR3 in amino acids: CASSASVPGEGYGYTF. In DNA form, the CDR3 reads TGTGCCAGCAGCGCCTCGGTCCCAGGGGAGGGCTATGGCTACACCTTC.

The V and J genes are TRBV13 and TRBJ2-1; 9 bases map to TRBD2. V shed 3 bases and J 2 bases; nucleotides not matched to a gene: 8. This CDR3 has 17 residues. Looked up from germline, CDR1 is PRHDT and CDR2 is FYEKMQ (reference sequence). The CDR3 here is CASSFRAAGGPYNEQFF. The CDR3 coding sequence is TGTGCCAGCAGCTTCAGGGCAGCGGGGGGTCCCTACAATGAGCAGTTCTTC.